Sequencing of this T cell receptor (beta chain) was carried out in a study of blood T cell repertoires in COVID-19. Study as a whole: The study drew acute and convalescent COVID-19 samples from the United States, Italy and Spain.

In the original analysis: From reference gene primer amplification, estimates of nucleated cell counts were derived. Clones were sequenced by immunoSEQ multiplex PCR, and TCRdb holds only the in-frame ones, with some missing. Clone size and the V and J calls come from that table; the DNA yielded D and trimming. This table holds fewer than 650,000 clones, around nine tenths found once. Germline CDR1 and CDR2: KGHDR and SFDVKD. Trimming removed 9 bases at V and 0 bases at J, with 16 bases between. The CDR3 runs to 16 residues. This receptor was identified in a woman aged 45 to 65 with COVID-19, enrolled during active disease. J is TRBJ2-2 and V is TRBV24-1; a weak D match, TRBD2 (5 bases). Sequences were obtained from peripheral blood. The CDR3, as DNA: TGTGCCACCCAAAGAGCCGGGATCACGAACACCGGGGAGCTGTTTTTT. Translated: CATQRAGITNTGELFF.